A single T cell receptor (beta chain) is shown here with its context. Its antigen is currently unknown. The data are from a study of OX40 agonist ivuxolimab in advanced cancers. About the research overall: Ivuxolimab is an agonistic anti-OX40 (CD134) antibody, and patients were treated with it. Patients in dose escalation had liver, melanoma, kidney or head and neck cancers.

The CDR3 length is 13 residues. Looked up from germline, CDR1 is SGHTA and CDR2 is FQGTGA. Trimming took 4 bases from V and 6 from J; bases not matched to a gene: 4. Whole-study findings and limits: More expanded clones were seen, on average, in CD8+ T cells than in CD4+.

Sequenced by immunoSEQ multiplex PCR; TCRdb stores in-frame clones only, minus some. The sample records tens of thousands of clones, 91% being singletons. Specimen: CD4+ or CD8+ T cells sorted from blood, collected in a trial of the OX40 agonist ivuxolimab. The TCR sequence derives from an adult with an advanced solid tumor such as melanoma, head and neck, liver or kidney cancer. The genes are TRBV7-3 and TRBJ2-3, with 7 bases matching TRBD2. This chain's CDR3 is CASSYGEGDTQYF. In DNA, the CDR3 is TGTGCCAGCAGCTACGGGGAGGGGGATACGCAGTATTTT.